Given below is one T cell receptor beta chain in context. This sample was taken from a study of blood T cell repertoires in COVID-19. Study-level information: Nucleic acid was either cDNA or gDNA, and it came from T cells, B-cell-depleted T cells, or PBMCs.

Per the original data handling: The assay estimated nucleated cells by amplifying reference gene primers. The method was immunoSEQ multiplex PCR; TCRdb's version includes in-frame clones alone and lacks a portion of them. V and J calls and clone size are given by that table; D and trimming were obtained from the DNA. The sample comprises over 150,000 clones, 70% to 85% of which are singletons, and less than 30% rests with the top ten. The receptor comes from a woman aged 55 to 70 with acute or convalescent COVID-19. Material: peripheral blood.

For the CDR3, the DNA is TGTGCCAGCAGCCAAGAGAGCGGAGCTAAAAACATTCAGTACTTC. Translated: CASSQESGAKNIQYF. The chain joins TRBV3-1 (or the pseudogene TRBV3-2) to TRBJ2-4; tentative D call: TRBD2 (5 bases). The germline V and J ends were trimmed by 0 bases and 4 bases, with 10 bases remaining between them. The germline gives CDR1 LGHDT, CDR2 YNNKEL (reference sequence). The CDR3 has 15 residues.